This record looks at one T cell receptor beta chain sequence and its context. This sample was included in a study of blood T cell repertoires in COVID-19. The overall study: There were acute and convalescent COVID-19 samples, and they came from the United States, Italy and Spain. The cDNA or gDNA used as material had been derived from T cells, B-cell-depleted T cells, or PBMCs.

As processed by the authors: Amplification of reference gene primers was used by the study to estimate nucleated cell counts. Assay used: immunoSEQ multiplex PCR; TCRdb lists only in-frame clones, some missing. The D gene and trimming were derived from the DNA, and the V and J assignments and clone size from that table. The data show about 140,000 clones, approximately 79% seen once. Sequenced: peripheral blood. The source is a man aged 60-69 years with acute or convalescent COVID-19.

CDR3 coding DNA: TGTGCCAGCAGCCCCCTGGGACTAGCGGGAGCGTGGGACACCGGGGAGCTGTTTTTT. Its translation is CASSPLGLAGAWDTGELFF. The rearrangement uses TRBV9 and TRBJ2-2; 14 bases are shared with TRBD2. V gave up 4 bases and J gave up 3 bases; unmatched junction bases: 11. CDR3 length: 19 amino acids. CDR1 is SGDLS, CDR2 YYNGEE, per germline.